The 26 T cell receptor beta chains given below trace back to one sample, sequenced in a study of T cell changes during pregnancy in multiple sclerosis (dated by TCRdb to about 2019). The library was generated by the immunoSEQ multiplex PCR assay. TCRdb mirrors the immuneACCESS table, restricted to in-frame sequences. Some clones are absent from its copies; in checked studies, under half trace to an unresolved V gene, and the reason for the others is unknown. The sample records roughly 88,000 clones, about 92% of which are singletons. In total, the top ten clones hold 1.5% to 1.7% of the sample. The sequences come from peripheral blood, collected in the first trimester of pregnancy. The origin of the receptors is a female donor with multiple sclerosis, enrolled in a pregnancy study.

V usage is TRBV19 and J usage is TRBJ1-4, with 10 positions matching TRBD1. This CDR3 has 15 amino acids. The germline V gene encodes CDR1 LNHDA and CDR2 SQIVND (reference sequence). V gave up 5 bases and J gave up 7 bases; unmatched junction bases: 7. The CDR3 DNA follows: TGTGCCAGTAGTCTTTGGACAGGGGGTACTGAAAAACTGTTTTTT. Protein: CASSLWTGGTEKLFF.

This clone was counted a single time. The chain joins TRBV9 to TRBJ1-1; TRBD1 might be the D (6 bases). Looked up from germline, CDR1 is SGDLS and CDR2 is YYNGEE. The CDR3 covers 13 residues. V lost 3 bases and J 5 bases, leaving 11 bases between the germline ends. In DNA form, the CDR3 reads TGTGCCAGCAGCGAGGGGCAGGGGACTGAAGCTTTCTTT. Residues: CASSEGQGTEAFF.

The J gene is TRBJ2-3, the V gene TRBV30, with D possibly matching TRBD2 (6 bases). V was shortened by 0 bases and J by 0 bases, with 19 bases between the two germline ends. Germline V CDR1 and CDR2: GTSNPN, SVGIG (reference sequence). This CDR3 is built from 18 residues. Written as DNA, the CDR3 is TGTGCCTGGAGTGTACTCTGGGGGGAGGTTGGTAGCACAGATACGCAGTATTTT. Translated: CAWSVLWGEVGSTDTQYF.

V gene TRBV5-1 combines with J gene TRBJ2-1, with TRBD2 identical over 11 bases. The CDR3 totals 17 residues. Germline values: CDR1 SGHRS, CDR2 YFSETQ. J lost 8 bases, V lost 4 bases, and 14 bases had no gene match. DNA for the CDR3: TGCGCCAGCAGCCTCACCCCCGGGACTAGCGGAGGTCATGAGCAGTTCTTC. Protein product: CASSLTPGTSGGHEQFF.

The chain joins TRBV5-4 to TRBJ1-5; a weak D match, TRBD1 (5 bases). CDR3 size: 12 residues. The germline V gene has CDR1 SGHNT and CDR2 YYREEE (reference sequence). The V and J ends lost 0 bases and 7 bases respectively, with 5 bases between them. The CDR3 DNA sequence: TGTGCCAGCAGCTTGGAGGGGCAGCCCCAGCATTTT. Residues: CASSLEGQPQHF. Variable domain in full (rest from reference TRBV5-4 and TRBJ1-5): ETGVTQSPTHLIKTRGQQVTLRCSSQSGHNTVSWYQQALGQGPQFIFQYYREEENGRGNFPPRFSGLQFPNYSSELNVNALELDDSALYLCASSLEGQPQHFGDGTRLSIL.

This clone was observed once. Here the CDR3 DNA reads TGCGCCAGCAGCGCCGACAGGGGGCACTACAATGAGCAGTTCTTC. Translating gives CASSADRGHYNEQFF. The rearrangement joins TRBV5-1 to TRBJ2-1; TRBD1 matches at 10 bases. Germline CDR1 SGHRS, CDR2 YFSETQ. CDR3 length: 15 residues. Trimming took 4 bases from V and 3 from J; bases not matched to a gene: 4.

This clone was counted once. This chain links TRBV15 with TRBJ1-1, with D possibly matching TRBD1 (5 bases). The CDR3 has 15 residues. V gave up 3 bases and J gave up 3 bases, with 14 bases separating them. Germline V gene lookup returns CDR1 LNHNV and CDR2 YYDKDF (reference sequence). The CDR3 protein is CATSSRATAYTEAFF. In DNA, the CDR3 is TGTGCCACCAGCAGCAGGGCGACGGCGTACACTGAAGCTTTCTTT.

The CDR3 DNA reads as TGTGCCAGCAGTTTATTAAGGAGGAATGGCTACACCTTC. This sequence encodes CASSLLRRNGYTF. The chain has TRBV28 and TRBJ1-2; D unresolved. Trimming cost V 1 base and J 6 bases, with 9 bases left between them. CDR3 length: 13 residues. Germline V lookup: CDR1 MDHEN, CDR2 SYDVKM.

This clone has just one count. J is TRBJ1-2 and V is TRBV11-2; 7 bases are shared with TRBD1. Germline V gene sequence: CDR1 SGHAT, CDR2 FQNNGV. V gave up 1 base and J gave up 4 bases; unmatched junction bases: 9. CDR3 length: 16 residues. CDR3 DNA sequence: TGTGCCAGCAGCTTAGTGGGACAGAAGTCTCTCTATGGCTACACCTTC. It codes for CASSLVGQKSLYGYTF.

The CDR3 protein is CASSVSYRGRYEQYF. The CDR3 DNA is TGTGCCAGCAGCGTATCCTACAGGGGGAGGTACGAGCAGTACTTC. J is TRBJ2-7 and V is TRBV9; 8 positions agree with TRBD1. Germline assignment: CDR1 SGDLS and CDR2 YYNGEE. V lost 1 base, J lost 4 bases, and 7 bases stayed unmatched. This CDR3 region has 15 residues.

The chain couples TRBV28 to TRBJ1-2, with D possibly TRBD1 on 6 matching bases. The CDR3 extends over 15 amino acids. The V end lost 6 bases, the J end lost 4 bases, and 18 bases lay between the germline ends. Germline CDR1 MDHEN, CDR2 SYDVKM. CDR3 residues: CASRGPHREGYGYTF. DNA of the CDR3: TGTGCCAGCAGGGGGCCTCACAGGGAGGGCTATGGCTACACCTTC.

The rearrangement uses TRBV30 and TRBJ2-3, with 8 positions matching TRBD1. Losses at the gene ends were 5 bases for V and 7 bases for J; bases not matched to a gene: 5. The germline CDR1 and CDR2 sequences are GTSNPN and SVGIG (reference sequence). CDR3 length: 12 amino acids. Written as DNA, the CDR3 is TGTGCCTGGGGGACAGGCGTCAATACGCAGTATTTT. This translates into CAWGTGVNTQYF.

This clone was counted a single time. The V call is TRBV30, the J call TRBJ1-1; D unresolved. CDR3 length equals 13 residues. V lost 5 bases and J 0 bases, leaving 10 bases between the germline ends. Germline CDR1 GTSNPN, CDR2 SVGIG (reference sequence). In DNA, the CDR3 is TGTGCCTGGTCGGTATTCATGAACACTGAAGCTTTCTTT. Translation: CAWSVFMNTEAFF.

The chain carries TRBV27 and TRBJ1-4, with 7 bases that match TRBD1. The CDR3 has 15 amino acids. Germline V gives CDR1 MNHEY, CDR2 SMNVEV (reference sequence). With 3 bases clipped from V and 10 bases from J, the junction kept 11 bases outside the gene matches. CDR3 in amino acids: CASSFQGGSSGKLFF. CDR3 DNA sequence: TGTGCCAGCAGTTTTCAGGGGGGATCGTCAGGAAAACTGTTTTTT.

This chain uses TRBV9 with TRBJ1-2, with TRBD1 identical over 9 bases. The V and J ends lost 3 bases and 4 bases, in that order; junction bases with no gene match: 10. The CDR3 length is 16 residues. Germline V lookup: CDR1 SGDLS, CDR2 YYNGEE. CDR3 in amino acids: CASSAPLGQGSYGYTF. The CDR3 DNA reads as TGTGCCAGCAGCGCACCACTGGGACAGGGAAGCTATGGCTACACCTTC. Filled out from reference TRBV9 and TRBJ1-2, the complete variable domain reads DSGVTQTPKHLITATGQRVTLRCSPRSGDLSVYWYQQSLDQGLQFLIQYYNGEERAKGNILERFSAQQFPDLHSELNLSSLELGDSALYFCASSAPLGQGSYGYTFGSGTRLTVV.

This clone came up once. The chain uses TRBV7-9 and TRBJ1-3; D uncertain. The CDR3 contains 14 residues. V was cut by 8 bases and J by 3 bases, with 14 bases left in between. CDR1 is SEHNR, CDR2 FQNEAQ, per germline (reference sequence). CDR3 amino acids: CASRLVGVGNTIYF. The CDR3 DNA is TGTGCCAGCCGCCTGGTGGGAGTTGGAAACACCATATATTTT.

The rearrangement joins TRBV11-2 to TRBJ2-7, with 7 positions matching TRBD1. This CDR3 comprises 14 residues. The germline V gene has CDR1 SGHAT and CDR2 FQNNGV. V was pared by 6 bases and J by 1 base, with 6 bases of the junction left unmatched. The CDR3 loop reads CASRLGTDSYEQYF. The CDR3 DNA reads TGTGCCAGCAGGCTGGGGACAGATTCCTACGAGCAGTACTTC.

In DNA form, the CDR3 reads TGTGCCAGCAGCTTGGTGACACCCCAAGAGACCCAGTACTTC. As protein: CASSLVTPQETQYF. The chain uses TRBV5-5 and TRBJ2-5; unclear D gene. This CDR3 is 14 amino acids long. Trimming removed 0 bases from V and 1 base from J, with 7 bases in between. Germline V lookup: CDR1 SGHKS, CDR2 YYEKEE (reference sequence).

CDR3 protein: CAWSPRTSGGNNEQFF. CDR3 nucleotides: TGTGCCTGGAGTCCCCGGACTAGCGGGGGAAACAATGAGCAGTTCTTC. This chain uses TRBV30 with TRBJ2-1; 13 positions match TRBD2. Per the germline V gene, CDR1 is GTSNPN and CDR2 is SVGIG (reference sequence). V lost 2 bases, J lost 5 bases, and 6 bases stayed unmatched. The CDR3 is 16 residues long.

The V gene is TRBV29-1, the J gene TRBJ2-3, with TRBD2 matching over 7 bases. Looked up from germline, CDR1 is SQVTM and CDR2 is ANQGSEA. CDR3 length equals 15 residues. Losses at the gene ends were 2 bases for V and 5 bases for J; bases not matched to a gene: 10. CDR3 in DNA: TGCAGCGTTGAATCGCGGGCGGGAGCAATAGATACGCAGTATTTT. Translated, it gives CSVESRAGAIDTQYF.

The CDR3 spells CASRETGTGLGEQYF. Here the CDR3 DNA reads TGTGCCAGCAGGGAAACCGGGACAGGGCTGGGCGAGCAGTACTTC. The chain employs TRBV6-6 and TRBJ2-7; 9 nucleotides line up with TRBD1. Germline lookup yields CDR1 MNHNY and CDR2 SVGAGI (reference sequence). Trimming took 6 bases from V and 6 from J; bases not matched to a gene: 12. This CDR3 contains 15 residues.

V gene TRBV5-1 combines with J gene TRBJ2-2, with 10 bases aligning to TRBD2. Trimming removed 2 bases from V and 4 bases from J; junction bases left unmatched: 5. This CDR3 spans 16 amino acids. Germline CDR1 is SGHRS and CDR2 is YFSETQ. CDR3 coding DNA: TGCGCCAGCAGCTTAACAGCGGGAGGGGCCACCGGGGAGCTGTTTTTT. It encodes CASSLTAGGATGELFF.

The chain employs TRBV10-3 and TRBJ2-1; 14 nucleotides agree with TRBD2. CDR1 and CDR2 (germline): ENHRY, SYGVKD. Unmatched junction bases numbered 16, after V lost 2 bases and J lost 7 bases. The CDR3 consists of 20 residues. DNA for the CDR3: TGTGCCATCAGTGAGACCGAGACTAGCGGGAGGGCGAGGCATGGGAATGAGCAGTTCTTC. Its protein product is CAISETETSGRARHGNEQFF.

V is TRBV5-1 and J is TRBJ1-4, with TRBD1 matching 7 bases. Germline V lookup: CDR1 SGHRS, CDR2 YFSETQ. The V and J ends lost 0 bases and 0 bases, in that order; junction bases with no gene match: 2. CDR3 length: 16 amino acids. The CDR3 spells CASSLAGTATNEKLFF. CDR3 DNA: TGCGCCAGCAGCTTGGCAGGGACAGCAACTAATGAAAAACTGTTTTTT.

The rearrangement uses TRBV4-1 and TRBJ2-7, with 8 bases that match TRBD2. Looked up from germline, CDR1 is MGHRA and CDR2 is YSYEKL. The CDR3 is 16 amino acids. J was trimmed by 6 bases and V by 4 bases; bases with no gene match: 14. DNA for the CDR3: TGCGCCAGCAGCCCCAGATTAACAGCGGGAGCCGGCGAGCAGTACTTC. Its translation: CASSPRLTAGAGEQYF.

This rearrangement joins TRBV7-3 to TRBJ1-1; D is unresolved. The CDR3 is 13 amino acids. V lost 0 bases and J 1 base, leaving 3 bases between the germline ends. CDR1 SGHTA and CDR2 FQGTGA come from the germline V gene. The chain's CDR3 is CASSLTWNTEAFF. CDR3 in DNA: TGTGCCAGCAGCTTAACCTGGAACACTGAAGCTTTCTTT. Supplemented by reference TRBV7-3 and TRBJ1-1, the full variable domain reads GAGVSQTPSNKVTEKGKYVELRCDPISGHTALYWYRQSLGQGPEFLIYFQGTGAADDSGLPNDRFFAVRPEGSVSTLKIQRTERGDSAVYLCASSLTWNTEAFFGQGTRLTVV.